This T cell receptor beta chain was captured by sequencing in a study of radiotherapy plus CTLA-4 blockade in lung cancer. The table came from immunoSEQ multiplex PCR; TCRdb's copy has only in-frame clones and leaves some out. The sample includes over 80,000 clones, around 84% seen only once; the top ten take around 17%. Germline CDR1 is KGHSH and CDR2 is LQKENI. The CDR3 runs to 15 residues. With V trimmed by 3 bases and J by 3 bases, 7 bases remained unmatched. The V call is TRBV18, the J call TRBJ2-5, with 7 bases aligning to TRBD2. The TCR sequence derives from a human donor with non-small cell lung cancer that progressed on radiotherapy plus ipilimumab. The source was peripheral blood, collected from a patient treated with radiotherapy plus ipilimumab. Written as DNA, the CDR3 is TGTGCCAGCTCACCCTGGGACTACCCAGAAGAGACCCAGTACTTC. Its translation: CASSPWDYPEETQYF.